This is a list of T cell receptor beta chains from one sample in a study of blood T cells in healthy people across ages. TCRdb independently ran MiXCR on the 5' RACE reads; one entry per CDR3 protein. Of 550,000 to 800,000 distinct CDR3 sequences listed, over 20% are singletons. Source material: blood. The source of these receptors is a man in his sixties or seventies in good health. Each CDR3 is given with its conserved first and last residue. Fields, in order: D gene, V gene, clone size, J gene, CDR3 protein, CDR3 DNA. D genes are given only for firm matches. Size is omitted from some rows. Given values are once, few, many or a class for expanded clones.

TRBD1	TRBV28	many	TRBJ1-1	CASRITPTGGAFF	TGTGCCAGCAGGATCACCCCGACAGGGGGTGCTTTCTTT
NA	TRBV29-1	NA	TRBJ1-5	CSVGVGTSNQPQHF	TGCAGCGTTGGTGTAGGCACTAGCAATCAGCCCCAGCATTTT
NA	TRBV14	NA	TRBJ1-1	CASSRPTRNTEAFF	TGTGCCAGCAGCCGGCCAACACGGAACACTGAAGCTTTCTTT
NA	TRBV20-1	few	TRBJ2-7	CSARAGVSNEQYF	TGCAGTGCTAGAGCGGGAGTAAGCAACGAGCAGTACTTC
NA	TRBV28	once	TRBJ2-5	CASSLSAQEQYF	TGTGCCAGCAGTTTGTCGGCCCAGGAGCAGTACTTC
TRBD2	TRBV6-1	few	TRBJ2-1	CASSEGLAGGSNEQFF	TGTGCCAGCAGTGAAGGTTTAGCGGGAGGGTCAAATGAGCAGTTCTTC
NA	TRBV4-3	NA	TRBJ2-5	CASSQIGAQETQYF	TGCGCCAGCAGCCAAATCGGAGCGCAAGAGACCCAGTACTTC
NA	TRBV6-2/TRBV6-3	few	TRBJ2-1	CASRPPGRDNEQFF	TGTGCCAGCAGACCCCCGGGACGGGACAATGAGCAGTTCTTC
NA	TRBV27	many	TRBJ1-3	CASSLSPGSGNTIYF	TGTGCCAGCAGTTTATCGCCAGGTTCTGGAAACACCATATATTTT
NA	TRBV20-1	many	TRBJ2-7	CSARDFYEQYF	TGCAGTGCTAGGGACTTCTACGAGCAGTACTTC
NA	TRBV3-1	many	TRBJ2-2	CASSRTAGELFF	TGTGCCAGCAGCCGCACGGCCGGGGAGCTGTTTTTT
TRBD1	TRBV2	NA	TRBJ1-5	CASSEGARGVYQPQHF	TGTGCCAGCAGTGAGGGGGCCAGGGGGGTCTATCAGCCCCAGCATTTT
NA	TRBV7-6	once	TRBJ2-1	CASSLAGKLSYNEQFF	TGTGCCAGCAGCTTAGCGGGCAAACTCTCCTACAATGAGCAGTTCTTC
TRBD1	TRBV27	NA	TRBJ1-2	CASSFRTGQNYGYTF	TGTGCCAGCAGTTTTCGGACAGGTCAAAACTATGGCTACACCTTC
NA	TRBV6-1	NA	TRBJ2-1	CASSEAGEEAYNEQFF	TGTGCCAGCAGTGAAGCTGGGGAAGAGGCCTACAATGAGCAGTTCTTC
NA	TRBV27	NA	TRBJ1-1	CATARTVRSEAFF	TGTGCCACCGCCCGGACGGTCCGGTCTGAAGCTTTCTTT
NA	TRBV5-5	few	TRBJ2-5	CASSLPTAETQYF	TGTGCCAGCAGCTTGCCAACCGCCGAGACCCAGTACTTC
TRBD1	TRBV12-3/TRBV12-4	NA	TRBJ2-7	CASSNLRDRVFEQYF	TGTGCCAGCAGCAACCTACGGGACAGGGTTTTCGAGCAGTACTTC
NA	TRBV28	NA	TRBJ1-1	CASSYLNAEAFF	TGCGCCAGCAGCTACCTTAACGCTGAAGCTTTCTTT
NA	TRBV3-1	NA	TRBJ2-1	CASSQDPWDSSSYNEQFF	TGTGCCAGCAGCCAAGATCCCTGGGACTCGAGCTCCTACAATGAGCAGTTCTTC
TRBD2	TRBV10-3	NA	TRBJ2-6	CAISEPSGRSGANVLTF	TGTGCCATCAGTGAACCTAGCGGGAGGTCTGGGGCCAACGTCCTGACTTTC
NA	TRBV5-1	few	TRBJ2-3	CASSPRVAANTDTQYF	TGCGCCAGCAGCCCCCGGGTAGCGGCCAACACAGATACGCAGTATTTT
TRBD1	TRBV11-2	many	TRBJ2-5	CASSPTPGQGLQETQYF	TGTGCCAGCAGCCCGACACCGGGACAGGGGCTCCAAGAGACCCAGTACTTC
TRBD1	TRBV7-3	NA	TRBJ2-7	CASSLQGVGEQYF	TGTGCCAGCAGCTTACAGGGGGTCGGCGAGCAGTACTTC
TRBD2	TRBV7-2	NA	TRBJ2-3	CASSLGGGRGADTQYF	TGTGCCAGCAGCTTAGGTGGCGGGAGGGGTGCAGATACGCAGTATTTT
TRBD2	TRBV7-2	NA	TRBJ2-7	CASSPGVAGVDYEQYF	TGTGCCAGCAGCCCCGGGGTAGCGGGAGTAGACTACGAGCAGTACTTC
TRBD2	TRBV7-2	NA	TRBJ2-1	CASRRGLDPNEQFF	TGTGCCAGCAGGCGTGGACTAGATCCCAATGAGCAGTTCTTC
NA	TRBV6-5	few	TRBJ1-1	CASSYSGANTEAFF	TGTGCCAGCAGTTACTCGGGGGCTAACACTGAAGCTTTCTTT
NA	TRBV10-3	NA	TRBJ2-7	CAISGDYEQYF	TGTGCCATCAGTGGGGACTACGAGCAGTACTTC
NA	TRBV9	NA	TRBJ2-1	CASSVPNAASASHNEQFF	TGTGCCAGCAGCGTACCAAATGCCGCTAGCGCCAGCCACAATGAGCAGTTCTTC
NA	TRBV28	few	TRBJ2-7	CASSMGGSSYEQYF	TGTGCCAGCAGTATGGGTGGAAGTAGCTACGAGCAGTACTTC
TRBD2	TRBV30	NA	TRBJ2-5	CAWLRTSGSLRETQYF	TGTGCCTGGCTCAGAACTAGCGGGAGTCTGAGGGAGACCCAGTACTTC
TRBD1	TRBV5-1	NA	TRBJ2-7	CASSVKPGQPYEQYF	TGCGCCAGCAGCGTAAAACCGGGACAGCCCTACGAGCAGTACTTC
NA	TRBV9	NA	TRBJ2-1	CASSPGRSGANEQFF	TGTGCCAGCAGCCCAGGGCGGTCCGGGGCAAATGAGCAGTTCTTC
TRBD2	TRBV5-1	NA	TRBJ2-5	CASSLVPSGYQETQYF	TGCGCCAGCAGCTTGGTACCTAGCGGGTACCAAGAGACCCAGTACTTC
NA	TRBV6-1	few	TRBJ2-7	CASSEVLDGGYEQYF	TGTGCCAGCAGTGAAGTGTTAGACGGCGGCTACGAGCAGTACTTC
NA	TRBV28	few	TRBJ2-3	CASSAQALPPNTQYF	TGTGCCAGCAGTGCTCAAGCCTTGCCGCCTAATACGCAGTATTTT
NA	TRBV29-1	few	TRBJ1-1	CSVASTGYAEAFF	TGCAGCGTTGCCTCTACAGGGTATGCTGAAGCTTTCTTT
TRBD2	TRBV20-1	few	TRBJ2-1	CSARGGRTHNEQFF	TGCAGTGCTAGGGGAGGGAGAACCCACAATGAGCAGTTCTTC
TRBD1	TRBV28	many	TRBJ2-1	CASSLYGTGSNEQFF	TGTGCCAGCAGTTTATACGGGACAGGGTCCAATGAGCAGTTCTTC
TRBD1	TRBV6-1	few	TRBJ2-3	CASSAPGQENTDTQYF	TGTGCCAGCAGTGCTCCGGGACAGGAGAACACAGATACGCAGTATTTT
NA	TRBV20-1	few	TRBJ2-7	CSATQGAEQYF	TGCAGTGCTACCCAGGGTGCCGAGCAGTACTTC
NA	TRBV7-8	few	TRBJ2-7	CASSLAPAGYEQYF	TGTGCCAGCAGCTTAGCTCCGGCGGGCTACGAGCAGTACTTC
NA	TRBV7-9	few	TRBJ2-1	CASSPVSGSYNEQFF	TGTGCCAGCAGCCCAGTTTCTGGCAGCTACAATGAGCAGTTCTTC
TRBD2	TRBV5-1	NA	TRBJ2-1	CASSLRGVYNEQFF	TGCGCCAGCAGCTTGCGGGGGGTCTACAATGAGCAGTTCTTC
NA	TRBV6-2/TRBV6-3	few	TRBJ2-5	CASSYVGGGTQYF	TGTGCCAGCAGTTACGTGGGTGGGGGGACCCAGTACTTC
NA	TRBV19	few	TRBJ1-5	CASNQVSRQPQHF	TGTGCCAGTAATCAGGTTTCTCGGCAGCCCCAGCATTTT
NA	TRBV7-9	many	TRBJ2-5	CASSLGGQAETQYF	TGTGCCAGCAGCTTAGGGGGTCAGGCAGAGACCCAGTACTTC
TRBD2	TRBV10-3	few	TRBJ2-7	CAISEPGLAGGMGEQYF	TGTGCCATCAGTGAACCGGGACTAGCGGGAGGAATGGGCGAGCAGTACTTC
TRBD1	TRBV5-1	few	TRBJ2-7	CASSRDRASEQYF	TGCGCCAGCAGTCGGGACAGGGCATCCGAGCAGTACTTC
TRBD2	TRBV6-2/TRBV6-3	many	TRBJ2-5	CASGDYPEETQYF	TGTGCCAGCGGGGACTACCCTGAAGAGACCCAGTACTTC
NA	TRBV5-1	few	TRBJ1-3	CASSPFEGDSGNTIYF	TGCGCCAGCAGCCCATTTGAGGGAGACTCTGGAAACACCATATATTTT
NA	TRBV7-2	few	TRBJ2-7	CASSLASRGHGEQYF	TGTGCCAGCAGCTTAGCTAGCAGGGGCCACGGCGAGCAGTACTTC
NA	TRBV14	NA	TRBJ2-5	CASSLSGVAETQYF	TGTGCCAGCAGCTTGTCGGGAGTGGCGGAGACCCAGTACTTC
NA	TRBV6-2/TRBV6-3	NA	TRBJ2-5	CASGWLAQETQYF	TGTGCCAGCGGTTGGCTTGCGCAAGAGACCCAGTACTTC